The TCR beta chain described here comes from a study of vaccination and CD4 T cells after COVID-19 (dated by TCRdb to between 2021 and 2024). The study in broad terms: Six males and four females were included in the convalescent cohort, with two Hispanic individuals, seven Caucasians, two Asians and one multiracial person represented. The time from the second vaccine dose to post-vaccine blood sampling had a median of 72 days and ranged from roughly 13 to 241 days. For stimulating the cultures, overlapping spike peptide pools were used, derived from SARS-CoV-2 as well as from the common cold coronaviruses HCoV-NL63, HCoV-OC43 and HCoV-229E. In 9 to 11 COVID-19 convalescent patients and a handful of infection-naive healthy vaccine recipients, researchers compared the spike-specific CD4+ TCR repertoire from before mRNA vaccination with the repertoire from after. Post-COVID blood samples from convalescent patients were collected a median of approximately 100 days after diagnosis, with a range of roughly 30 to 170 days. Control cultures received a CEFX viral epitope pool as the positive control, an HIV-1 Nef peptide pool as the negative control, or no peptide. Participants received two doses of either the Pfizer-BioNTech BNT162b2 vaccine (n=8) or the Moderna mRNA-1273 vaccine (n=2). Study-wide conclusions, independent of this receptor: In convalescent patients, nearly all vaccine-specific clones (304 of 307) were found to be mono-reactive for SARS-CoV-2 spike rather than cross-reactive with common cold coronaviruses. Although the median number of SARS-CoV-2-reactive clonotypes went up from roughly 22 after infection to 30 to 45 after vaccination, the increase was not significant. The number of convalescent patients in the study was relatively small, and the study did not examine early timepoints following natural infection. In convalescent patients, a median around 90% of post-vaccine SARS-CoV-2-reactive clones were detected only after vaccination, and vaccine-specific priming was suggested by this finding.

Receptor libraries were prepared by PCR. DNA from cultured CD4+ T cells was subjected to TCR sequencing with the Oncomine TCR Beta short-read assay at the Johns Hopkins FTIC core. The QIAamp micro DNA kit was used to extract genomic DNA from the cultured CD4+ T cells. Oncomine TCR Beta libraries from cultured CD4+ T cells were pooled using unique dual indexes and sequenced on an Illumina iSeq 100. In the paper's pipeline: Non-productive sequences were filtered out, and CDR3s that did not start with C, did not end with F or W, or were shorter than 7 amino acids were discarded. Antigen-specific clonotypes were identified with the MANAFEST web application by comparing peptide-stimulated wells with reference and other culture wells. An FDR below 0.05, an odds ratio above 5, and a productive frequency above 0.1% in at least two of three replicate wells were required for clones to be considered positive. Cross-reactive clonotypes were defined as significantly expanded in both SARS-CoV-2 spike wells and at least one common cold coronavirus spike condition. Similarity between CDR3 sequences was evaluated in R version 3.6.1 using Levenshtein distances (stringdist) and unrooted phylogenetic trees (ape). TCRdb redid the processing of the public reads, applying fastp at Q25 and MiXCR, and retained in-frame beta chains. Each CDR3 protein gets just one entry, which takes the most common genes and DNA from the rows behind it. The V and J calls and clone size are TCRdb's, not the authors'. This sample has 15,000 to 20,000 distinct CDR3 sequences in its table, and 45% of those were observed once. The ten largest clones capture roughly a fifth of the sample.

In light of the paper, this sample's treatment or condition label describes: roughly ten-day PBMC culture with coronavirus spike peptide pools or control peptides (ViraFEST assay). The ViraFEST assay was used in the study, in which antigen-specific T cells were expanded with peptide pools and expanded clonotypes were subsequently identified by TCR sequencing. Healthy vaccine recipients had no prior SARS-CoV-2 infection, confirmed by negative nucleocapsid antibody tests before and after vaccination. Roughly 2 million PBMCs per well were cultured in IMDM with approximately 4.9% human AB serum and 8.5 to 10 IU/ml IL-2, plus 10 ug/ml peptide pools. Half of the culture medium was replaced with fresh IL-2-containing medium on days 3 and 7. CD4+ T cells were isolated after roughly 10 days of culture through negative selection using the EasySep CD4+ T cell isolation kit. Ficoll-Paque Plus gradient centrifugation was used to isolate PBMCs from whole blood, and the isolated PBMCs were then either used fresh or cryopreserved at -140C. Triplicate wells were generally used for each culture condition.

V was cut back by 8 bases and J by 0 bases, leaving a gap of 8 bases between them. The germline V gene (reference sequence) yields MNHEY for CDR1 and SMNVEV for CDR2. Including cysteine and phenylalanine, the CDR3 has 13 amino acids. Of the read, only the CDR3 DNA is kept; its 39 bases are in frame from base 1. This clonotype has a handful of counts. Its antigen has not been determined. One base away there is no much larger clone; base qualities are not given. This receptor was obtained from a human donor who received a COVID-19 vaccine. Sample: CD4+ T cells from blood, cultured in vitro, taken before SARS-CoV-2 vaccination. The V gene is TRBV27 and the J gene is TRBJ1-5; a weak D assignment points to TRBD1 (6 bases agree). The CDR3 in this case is CASGGHSNQPQHF. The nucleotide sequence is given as TGTGCCAGCGGGGGCCATAGCAATCAGCCCCAGCATTTT.